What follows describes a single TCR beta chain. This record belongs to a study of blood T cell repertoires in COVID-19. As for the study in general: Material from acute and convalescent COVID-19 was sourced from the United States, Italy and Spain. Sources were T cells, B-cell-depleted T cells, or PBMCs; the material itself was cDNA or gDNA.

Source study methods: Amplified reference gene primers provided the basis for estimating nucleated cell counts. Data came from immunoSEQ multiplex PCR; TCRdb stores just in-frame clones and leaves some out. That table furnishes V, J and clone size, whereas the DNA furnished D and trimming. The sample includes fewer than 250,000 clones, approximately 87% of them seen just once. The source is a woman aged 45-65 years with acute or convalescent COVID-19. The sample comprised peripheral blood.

The CDR3 spells CASSLGQGATEAFF. As DNA, the CDR3 is TGTGCCAGCAGTTTAGGACAGGGAGCTACTGAAGCTTTCTTT. V and J are TRBV3-1 (or the pseudogene TRBV3-2) and TRBJ1-1, with 8 bases fitting TRBD1. The length of the CDR3 is 14 residues. Germline assignment: CDR1 LGHDT and CDR2 YNNKEL (reference sequence). Trimming removed 6 bases from V and 5 bases from J; junction bases left unmatched: 8.